The sequence of this T cell receptor beta chain was determined in a study of shared clonotypes between healthy human individuals. The overall study: The plates for each donor numbered three CD4 naive, three CD4 memory, two CD8 naive and one CD8 memory. Study-wide points: Incompleteness in sorted-subset sequencing, despite large depth, was shown by rarefaction.

Here immunoSEQ multiplex PCR was the method, and the copy in TCRdb shows in-frame clones only, minus some. The sample yields about 1,800,000 clones, less than 95% seen once. It was CD45RO-negative cells, positively selected for CCR7, that made up naive CD8 cells, with terminally differentiated effector memory CD45RA+ cells excluded. Among the donors, all were Caucasian adults who lived in Nashville, Tennessee. As to this clone: What it recognizes is unknown.

Trimming shortened V by 5 bases and J by 7 bases, and 20 bases separated the two germline ends. Per germline, CDR1 SEHNR and CDR2 FQNEAQ (reference sequence). CDR3 length equals 15 residues. V and J are TRBV7-9 and TRBJ1-2; D is uncertain. The sequencing input was naive CD8+ T cells sorted from blood. This clonotype originated in a man aged 18 to 30 in good health. The CDR3 protein is CASSPRTHPLVGYTF. CDR3 DNA sequence: TGTGCCAGCAGCCCCAGGACGCACCCCCTTGTTGGCTACACCTTC. The full variable domain, rest sourced from reference TRBV7-9 and TRBJ1-2, is DTGVSQNPRHKITKRGQNVTFRCDPISEHNRLYWYRQTLGQGPEFLTYFQNEAQLEKSRLLSDRFSAERPKGSFSTLEIQRTEQGDSAMYLCASSPRTHPLVGYTFGSGTRLTVV.